Each of the 9 T cell receptor beta chains below was sequenced from the same sample in a study of T cells in tuberculosis. The table came from immunoSEQ multiplex PCR; TCRdb's copy has only in-frame clones and leaves some out. Of under 45,000 clones in the sample, about 94% were seen once. Sequencing input: PBMCs. Receptors were obtained from a donor aged 5-35 years with latent tuberculosis or without tuberculosis infection.

The rearrangement links TRBV30 to TRBJ1-3, with D perhaps TRBD1 (5 bases). Germline CDR1 GTSNPN, CDR2 SVGIG (reference sequence). V shed 5 bases and J shed 4 bases, with 15 bases lying between them. The CDR3 is made up of 14 amino acids. The CDR3 loop is CAWEPGHGGNTIYF. In DNA form, the CDR3 reads TGTGCCTGGGAGCCCGGACACGGGGGAAACACCATATATTTT.

This chain connects TRBV18 to TRBJ2-2, with a possible D match to TRBD1 (6 bases). CDR1 and CDR2 (germline): KGHSH, LQKENI. Trimming took 1 base from V and 4 from J, leaving 10 bases between them. There are 15 residues in the CDR3. The CDR3 DNA reads as TGTGCCAGCTCACCACGGGACACAGTCACCGGGGAGCTGTTTTTT. This gives the protein CASSPRDTVTGELFF. Drawing the rest from reference TRBV18 and TRBJ2-2, the complete variable domain is NAGVMQNPRHLVRRRGQEARLRCSPMKGHSHVYWYRQLPEEGLKFMVYLQKENIIDESGMPKERFSAEFPKEGPSILRIQQVVRGDSAAYFCASSPRDTVTGELFFGEGSRLTVL.

This sequence joins TRBV7-2 and TRBJ1-1; D ambiguous. The germline CDR1 and CDR2 sequences are SGHTA and FQGNSA. The CDR3 runs to 14 residues. Trimming cost V 1 base and J 4 bases, with 10 bases left between them. CDR3 in DNA: TGTGCCAGCAGCTTAGGAGGGTTGGGCACTGAAGCTTTCTTT. This encodes CASSLGGLGTEAFF.

The chain has TRBV6-5 and TRBJ1-1; 7 positions agree with TRBD1. Trimming took 4 bases from V and 4 from J; bases not matched to a gene: 3. Germline CDR1 MNHEY, CDR2 SVGAGI. The CDR3 is 13 amino acids. The CDR3 DNA reads as TGTGCCAGCAGTTCAGGACAGGTCACTGAAGCTTTCTTT. Its protein product is CASSSGQVTEAFF.

The rearrangement uses TRBV7-8 and TRBJ2-5; tentative D call: TRBD1 (6 bases). The germline V gene encodes CDR1 SGHVS and CDR2 FQNEAQ. V was clipped by 0 bases and J by 1 base, with 12 bases between them. The CDR3 has 16 amino acids. The CDR3 DNA reads as TGTGCCAGCAGCTTAGCCCTTCCAGGGGTCCAAGAGACCCAGTACTTC. Its protein product is CASSLALPGVQETQYF. The whole variable domain, remainder taken from reference TRBV7-8 and TRBJ2-5, is GAGVSQSPRYKVAKRGQDVALRCDPISGHVSLFWYQQALGQGPEFLTYFQNEAQLDKSGLPSDRFFAERPEGSVSTLKIQRTQQEDSAVYLCASSLALPGVQETQYFGPGTRLLVL.

The chain uses TRBV19 and TRBJ1-2, with D possibly being TRBD1 (5 bases). Germline V gene lookup returns CDR1 LNHDA and CDR2 SQIVND (reference sequence). The length of the CDR3 is 15 residues. Deletions cut 3 bases from V and 6 bases from J, with 17 bases between. The DNA of the CDR3 is TGTGCCAGTAGTATTATGCGGGGCTACGGGGATGGCTACACCTTC. Its translation is CASSIMRGYGDGYTF.

The chain couples TRBV7-6 to TRBJ2-3; 12 bases match TRBD2. With 3 bases clipped from V and 4 bases from J, the junction kept 2 bases outside the gene matches. CDR3 size: 15 residues. CDR1 SGHVS and CDR2 FNYEAQ come from the germline V gene. CDR3 loop: CASSFSSGGADTQYF. The CDR3 region has the DNA TGTGCCAGCAGCTTCTCTAGCGGGGGGGCAGATACGCAGTATTTT.

The V gene is TRBV10-3, the J gene TRBJ1-2; 7 bases are shared with TRBD1. The V gene's germline CDR1 is ENHRY and CDR2 SYGVKD. The CDR3 has 15 residues. The junction had 10 bases not matched to a gene; V was cut back by 3 bases and J by 6 bases. CDR3 region: CAISDGSGTDDGYTF. CDR3 coding DNA: TGTGCCATCAGTGATGGTTCCGGGACAGATGATGGCTACACCTTC.

For the CDR3, the DNA is TGTGCCAGCAGTGGAGCGGGGGGGCCCTTCAATGAGCAGTTCTTC. Protein sequence: CASSGAGGPFNEQFF. The rearrangement joins TRBV2 to TRBJ2-1, with 10 bases lining up with TRBD2. Germline values: CDR1 SNHLY, CDR2 FYNNEI. This CDR3 is built from 15 residues. Trimming took 4 bases from V and 6 from J; bases not matched to a gene: 6.